This TCR beta chain was obtained from a study of vaccination and CD4 T cells after COVID-19. Germline CDR1 is LNHDA and CDR2 is SQIVND (reference sequence). V shed 6 bases and J 5 bases; nucleotides not matched to a gene: 16. The CDR3 consists of 17 residues. An Oncomine TCR Beta short-read assay was used to sequence the DNA from cultured CD4+ T cells. Cultured CD4+ T cells were the source of extracted genomic DNA. TCRdb re-called the PCR reads through MiXCR, storing one row per CDR3 protein. The sample includes several thousand distinct CDR3 sequences, around 66% seen only once; the top ten take less than 40%. With respect to this clonotype: Its cognate antigen is unknown.

Treatment described: approximately nine-day PBMC culture with coronavirus spike peptide pools or control peptides (ViraFEST assay). First, ViraFEST expanded antigen-specific T cells with peptide pools, and next it sequenced the TCRs. Peptide pools at about 9.5 ug/ml, together with around 10 IU/ml IL-2, were added to cultures of approximately 1.9 million PBMCs per well. The origin of this receptor is a human donor who had recovered from COVID-19. The sample consisted of CD4+ T cells from blood, cultured in vitro. The V gene is TRBV19, the J gene TRBJ2-5, with 9 bases that match TRBD1. The DNA for the CDR3 is TGTGCCAGTAGCCGTGCCAGCGGACAGGGGCCTAGGGAGACCCAGTACTTC. This sequence encodes CASSRASGQGPRETQYF.